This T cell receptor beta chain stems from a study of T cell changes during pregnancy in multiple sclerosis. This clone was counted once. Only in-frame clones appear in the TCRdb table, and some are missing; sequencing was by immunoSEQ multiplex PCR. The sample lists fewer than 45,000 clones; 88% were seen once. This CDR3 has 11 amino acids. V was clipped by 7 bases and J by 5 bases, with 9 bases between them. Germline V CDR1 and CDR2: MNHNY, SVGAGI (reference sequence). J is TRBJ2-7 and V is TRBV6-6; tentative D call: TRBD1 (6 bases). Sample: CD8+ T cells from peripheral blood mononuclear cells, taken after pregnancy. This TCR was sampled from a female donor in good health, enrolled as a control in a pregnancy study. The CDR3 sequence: CASNGGHEQYF. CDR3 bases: TGTGCCAGCAATGGGGGCCACGAGCAGTACTTC.